This T cell receptor (beta chain) came from a study of cytomegalovirus exposure and HLA in healthy donors. The CDR3 sequence is 16 residues long. Germline V gene lookup returns CDR1 LGHNA and CDR2 YNFKEQ. V gave up 0 bases and J gave up 3 bases, with 11 bases separating them. The PCR made use of 60 Vbeta and 13 Jbeta primers. Sequenced by immunoSEQ multiplex PCR; TCRdb stores in-frame clones only, minus some. Of 190,000 or so clones detected, roughly 87% appear once; the ten largest clones hold roughly 1.5%. About this clone itself: The target antigen is unknown.

Whole-study findings and limits: The authors later found HLA-associated TCR beta chains more clonally expanded than equally common others.

The TCR originated in a man aged 50-60 years in good health and CMV-seronegative. The J gene is TRBJ2-2, the V gene TRBV4-2, with TRBD2 as a possible D gene (6 bases). What was sequenced was PBMCs. The CDR3 DNA reads TGTGCCAGCAGCCAAGATGCGGAGGGCCACACCGGGGAGCTGTTTTTT. It is translated as CASSQDAEGHTGELFF.